The T cell receptor (beta chain) under discussion was sequenced for a study of blood T cell repertoires in COVID-19. Study-wide context: Specimens from acute and convalescent COVID-19 originated in the United States, Italy and Spain.

Clones were sequenced by immunoSEQ multiplex PCR, and TCRdb holds only the in-frame ones, with some missing. The sample contains 150,000 to 200,000 clones, about 90% of which appear only once. Those who participated ranged in age from roughly 18 to 100 years and resided in 20 to 25 US areas. Assignments of participants to cohorts depended upon their own reported clinical history. The sample consisted of PBMCs or T cells enriched from blood (not recorded which). The clonotype comes from a human donor with acute COVID-19. The donor label of this sample is uncertain.

The CDR3 bases are TGTGCCAGCTCACCACGGCCCCCGGGGAGTTCCTACAATGAGCAGTTCTTC. Its protein product is CASSPRPPGSSYNEQFF. This chain uses TRBV18 with TRBJ2-1; weak D call: TRBD2 (5 bases). The CDR3 loop spans 17 amino acids. Trimming shortened V by 1 base and J by 1 base, and 14 bases separated the two germline ends. The germline gives CDR1 KGHSH, CDR2 LQKENI. The whole variable domain, remainder taken from reference TRBV18 and TRBJ2-1, is NAGVMQNPRHLVRRRGQEARLRCSPMKGHSHVYWYRQLPEEGLKFMVYLQKENIIDESGMPKERFSAEFPKEGPSILRIQQVVRGDSAAYFCASSPRPPGSSYNEQFFGPGTRLTVL.